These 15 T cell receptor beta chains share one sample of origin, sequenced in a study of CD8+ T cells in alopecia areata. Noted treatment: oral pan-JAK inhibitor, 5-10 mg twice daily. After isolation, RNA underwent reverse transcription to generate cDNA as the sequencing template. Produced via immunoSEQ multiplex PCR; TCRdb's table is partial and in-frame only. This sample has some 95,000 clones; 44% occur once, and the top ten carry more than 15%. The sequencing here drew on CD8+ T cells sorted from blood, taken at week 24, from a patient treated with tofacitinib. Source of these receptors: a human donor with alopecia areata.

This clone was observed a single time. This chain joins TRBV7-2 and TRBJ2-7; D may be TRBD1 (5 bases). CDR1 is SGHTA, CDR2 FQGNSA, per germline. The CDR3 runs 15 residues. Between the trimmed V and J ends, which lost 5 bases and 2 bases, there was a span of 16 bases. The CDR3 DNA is TGTGCCAGCAGCCAAGCTCAGGGCAATCCCTACGAGCAGTACTTC. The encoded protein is CASSQAQGNPYEQYF.

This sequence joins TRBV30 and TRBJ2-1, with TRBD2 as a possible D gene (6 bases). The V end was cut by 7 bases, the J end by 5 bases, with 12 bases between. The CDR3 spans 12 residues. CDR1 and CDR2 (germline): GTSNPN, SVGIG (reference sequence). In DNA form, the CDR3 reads TGTGCCTCTGGGGGAGGTGACAATGAGCAGTTCTTC. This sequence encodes CASGGGDNEQFF.

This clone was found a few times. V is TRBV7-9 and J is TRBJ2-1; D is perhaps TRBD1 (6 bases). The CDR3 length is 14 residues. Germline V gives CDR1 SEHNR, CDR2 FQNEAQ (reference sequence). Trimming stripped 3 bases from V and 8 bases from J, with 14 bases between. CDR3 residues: CASSFLGAVYEQFF. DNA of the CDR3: TGTGCCAGCAGCTTTTTGGGGGCCGTATATGAGCAGTTCTTC. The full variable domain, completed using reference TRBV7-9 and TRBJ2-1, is DTGVSQNPRHKITKRGQNVTFRCDPISEHNRLYWYRQTLGQGPEFLTYFQNEAQLEKSRLLSDRFSAERPKGSFSTLEIQRTEQGDSAMYLCASSFLGAVYEQFFGPGTRLTVL.

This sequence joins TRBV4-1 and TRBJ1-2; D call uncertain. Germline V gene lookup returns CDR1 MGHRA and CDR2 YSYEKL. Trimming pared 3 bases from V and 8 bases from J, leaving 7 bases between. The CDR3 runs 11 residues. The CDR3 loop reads CASSQPGGYTF. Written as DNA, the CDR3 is TGCGCCAGCAGCCAGCCGGGAGGCTACACCTTC.

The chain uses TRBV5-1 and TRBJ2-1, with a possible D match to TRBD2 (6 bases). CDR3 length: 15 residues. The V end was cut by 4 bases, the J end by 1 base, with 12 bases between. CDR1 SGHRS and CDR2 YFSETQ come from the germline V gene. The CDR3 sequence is CASSIGGRSYNEQFF. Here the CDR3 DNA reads TGCGCCAGCAGCATAGGTGGGAGGTCCTACAATGAGCAGTTCTTC.

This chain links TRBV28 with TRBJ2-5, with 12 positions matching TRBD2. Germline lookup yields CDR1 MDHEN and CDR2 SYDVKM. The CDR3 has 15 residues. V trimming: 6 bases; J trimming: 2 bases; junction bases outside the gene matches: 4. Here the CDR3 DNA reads TGTGCCAGCAGCCCGGGGACTAGCGGGCAAGAGACCCAGTACTTC. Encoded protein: CASSPGTSGQETQYF.

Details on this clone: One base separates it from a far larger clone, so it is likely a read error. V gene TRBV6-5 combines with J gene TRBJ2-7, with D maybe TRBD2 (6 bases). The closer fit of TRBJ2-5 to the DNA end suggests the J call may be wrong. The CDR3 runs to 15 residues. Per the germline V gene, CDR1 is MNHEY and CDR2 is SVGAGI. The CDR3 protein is CASSYLTSWQETQYF. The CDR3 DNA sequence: TGTGCCAGCAGTTACTTGACTAGTTGGCAAGAGACCCAGTACTTC.

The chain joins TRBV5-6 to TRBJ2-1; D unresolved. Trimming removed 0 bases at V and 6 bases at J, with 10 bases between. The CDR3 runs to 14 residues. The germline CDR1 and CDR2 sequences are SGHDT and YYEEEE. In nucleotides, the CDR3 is TGTGCCAGCAGCTTGGTGGGGAAAATCAATGAGCAGTTCTTC. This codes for CASSLVGKINEQFF.

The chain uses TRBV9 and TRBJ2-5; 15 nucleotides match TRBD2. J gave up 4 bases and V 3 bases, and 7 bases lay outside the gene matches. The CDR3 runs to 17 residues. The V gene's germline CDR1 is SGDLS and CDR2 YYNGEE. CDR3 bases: TGTGCCAGCAGCGCAAAGGGACTAGCGGGAGGCGCAGAGACCCAGTACTTC. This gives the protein CASSAKGLAGGAETQYF.

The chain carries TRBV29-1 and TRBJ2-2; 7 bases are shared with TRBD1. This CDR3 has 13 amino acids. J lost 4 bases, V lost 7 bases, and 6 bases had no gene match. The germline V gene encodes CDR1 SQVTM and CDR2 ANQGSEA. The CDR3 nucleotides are TGCAGCGCCGACGACAGGGTCACCGGGGAGCTGTTTTTT. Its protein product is CSADDRVTGELFF.

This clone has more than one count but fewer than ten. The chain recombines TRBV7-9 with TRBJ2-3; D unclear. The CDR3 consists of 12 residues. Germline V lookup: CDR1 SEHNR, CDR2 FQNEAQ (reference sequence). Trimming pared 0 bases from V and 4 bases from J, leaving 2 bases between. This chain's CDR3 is CASSLASDTQYF. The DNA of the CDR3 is TGTGCCAGCAGCTTAGCGTCAGATACGCAGTATTTT.

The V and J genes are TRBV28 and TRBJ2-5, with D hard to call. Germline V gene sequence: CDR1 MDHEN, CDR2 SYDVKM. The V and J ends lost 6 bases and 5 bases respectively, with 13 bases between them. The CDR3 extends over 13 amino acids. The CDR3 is CASRPYTEETQYF. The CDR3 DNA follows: TGTGCCAGCAGACCTTACACGGAGGAGACCCAGTACTTC.

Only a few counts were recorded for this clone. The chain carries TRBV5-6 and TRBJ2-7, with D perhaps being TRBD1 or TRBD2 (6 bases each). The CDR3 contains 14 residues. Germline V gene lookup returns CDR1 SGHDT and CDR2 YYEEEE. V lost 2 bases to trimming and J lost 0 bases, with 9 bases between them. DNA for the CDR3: TGTGCCAGCAGCTTCGGAGGGGGCTCCTACGAGCAGTACTTC. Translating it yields CASSFGGGSYEQYF.

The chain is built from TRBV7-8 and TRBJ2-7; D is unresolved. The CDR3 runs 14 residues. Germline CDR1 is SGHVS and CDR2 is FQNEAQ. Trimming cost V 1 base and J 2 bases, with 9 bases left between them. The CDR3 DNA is TGTGCCAGCAGCTTAGAAGGGTTTGCCTACGAGCAGTACTTC. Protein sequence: CASSLEGFAYEQYF. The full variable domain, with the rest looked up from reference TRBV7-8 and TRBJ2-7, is GAGVSQSPRYKVAKRGQDVALRCDPISGHVSLFWYQQALGQGPEFLTYFQNEAQLDKSGLPSDRFFAERPEGSVSTLKIQRTQQEDSAVYLCASSLEGFAYEQYFGPGTRLTVT.

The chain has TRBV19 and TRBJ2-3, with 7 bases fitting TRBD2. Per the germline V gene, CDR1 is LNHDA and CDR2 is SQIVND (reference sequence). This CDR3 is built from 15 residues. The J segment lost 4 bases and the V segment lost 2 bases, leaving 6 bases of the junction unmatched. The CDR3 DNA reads TGTGCCAGTAGTATACCGGGGGGAAGGGCAGATACGCAGTATTTT. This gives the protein CASSIPGGRADTQYF.